The clone carrying this T cell receptor (beta chain) was seen a handful of times. There are 15 residues in the CDR3. The V and J ends lost 4 bases and 4 bases, in that order; junction bases with no gene match: 7. The V gene's germline CDR1 is SGHDT and CDR2 YYEEEE. The sample comes from a study of cytomegalovirus exposure and HLA in healthy donors. 13 Jbeta primers and 60 Vbeta primers were used for the PCR. Here immunoSEQ multiplex PCR was the method, and the copy in TCRdb shows in-frame clones only, minus some. This sample has 120,000 or so clones; about four fifths occur once, and the top ten carry roughly 2%.

The gene calls are TRBV5-6 and TRBJ2-1; 8 nucleotides line up with TRBD1. This clonotype originated in a man between 18 and 35 years old in good health and CMV-seronegative. The sequenced sample was PBMCs. CDR3 residues: CASSQQGVTYNEQFF. DNA of the CDR3: TGTGCCAGCAGCCAACAGGGGGTGACGTACAATGAGCAGTTCTTC.